The next 32 T cell receptor beta chains were all read from a single sample in a study of T-cell memory formation after mild COVID-19. TCRdb recomputed calls from the 5' RACE reads with MiXCR, one row per CDR3 protein. Of 150,000 or so distinct CDR3 sequences in the sample, roughly 10% are singletons; the top ten hold approximately 3.4%. Input material: PBMCs or a T cell subset sorted from them (not recorded which). These TCRs come from a man in his late teens or twenties who had mild COVID-19 (a few samples of this study predate the infection). Cell type and time point are not known.

This chain connects TRBV5-1 to TRBJ2-3, with 9 nucleotides matching TRBD2. Germline V CDR1 and CDR2: SGHRS, YFSETQ. The CDR3 is 16 residues long. V shed 1 base, J shed 1 base, and the junction held 4 bases outside the gene matches. CDR3 nucleotides: TGCGCCAGCAGCTTGTCCCGACTAGCGGGCACAGATACGCAGTATTTT. The encoded protein is CASSLSRLAGTDTQYF.

This clonotype was counted between two and nine times. The gene calls are TRBV7-2 and TRBJ2-5, with 8 nucleotides matching TRBD1. Germline V gene sequence: CDR1 SGHTA, CDR2 FQGNSA. The J segment lost 3 bases and the V segment lost 1 base, leaving 10 bases of the junction unmatched. CDR3 length: 17 residues. The CDR3 spells CASSLVSGGQGEETQYF. The DNA for the CDR3 is TGTGCCAGCAGCTTAGTAAGTGGAGGACAGGGTGAAGAGACCCAGTACTTC.

The chain links TRBV7-8 to TRBJ2-2, with 9 positions matching TRBD2. Per the germline V gene, CDR1 is SGHVS and CDR2 is FQNEAQ. This CDR3 is 17 amino acids long. V was pared by 2 bases and J by 2 bases, with 6 bases of the junction left unmatched. CDR3 DNA: TGTGCCAGCAGCTTACCGCGGGGGGGCCCTAACACCGGGGAGCTGTTTTTT. It yields the protein CASSLPRGGPNTGELFF. Together with reference TRBV7-8 and TRBJ2-2, the CDR3 gives the full variable domain: GAGVSQSPRYKVAKRGQDVALRCDPISGHVSLFWYQQALGQGPEFLTYFQNEAQLDKSGLPSDRFFAERPEGSVSTLKIQRTQQEDSAVYLCASSLPRGGPNTGELFFGEGSRLTVL.

V is TRBV3-1 and J is TRBJ2-6; D is unclear. Trimming cost V 3 bases and J 0 bases, with 6 bases left between them. This CDR3 has 15 residues. Germline V gene lookup returns CDR1 LGHDT and CDR2 YNNKEL (reference sequence). CDR3 sequence (DNA): TGTGCCAGCAGCCACTCGCCCTCTGGGGCCAACGTCCTGACTTTC. The encoded protein is CASSHSPSGANVLTF.

This clonotype turned up a few times. The V and J genes are TRBV7-8 and TRBJ1-2; no clear D gene. The CDR3 has 14 amino acids. In germline, CDR1 is SGHVS, CDR2 FQNEAQ. Trimming left V 4 bases short and J 4 bases short, with 13 bases between. The CDR3 region has the DNA TGTGCCAGCAGCTGGACGAATCTCCCCTATGGCTACACCTTC. Translation gives CASSWTNLPYGYTF.

The rearrangement uses TRBV9 and TRBJ1-2; no firm D call. The CDR3 is 13 amino acids. V was trimmed by 3 bases and J by 3 bases, leaving 9 bases between them. Germline assignment: CDR1 SGDLS and CDR2 YYNGEE. The CDR3 reads CASSGASHYGYTF. The CDR3 bases are TGTGCCAGCAGCGGCGCCAGCCACTATGGCTACACCTTC.

V is TRBV12-3 or TRBV12-4 and J is TRBJ2-1; 11 nucleotides agree with TRBD1. This CDR3 has 12 amino acids. J lost 10 bases, V lost 4 bases, and 0 bases had no gene match. CDR3 bases: TGTGCCAGCAGTTGGACAGGGGGCGAGCAGTTCTTC. Encoded protein: CASSWTGGEQFF.

The sample holds a few counts of this clonotype. The CDR3 nucleotides are TGCGCCAGCAGTGCCCTTTCTACGGCCACTGAAAAACTGTTTTTT. Translating gives CASSALSTATEKLFF. The genes are TRBV5-1 and TRBJ1-4; unclear D gene. Germline lookup yields CDR1 SGHRS and CDR2 YFSETQ. Trimming left V 5 bases short and J 7 bases short, with 18 bases between. The CDR3 loop spans 15 amino acids.

The sample holds a few counts of this clonotype. The CDR3 loop reads CASSTSGNEQFF. The CDR3 DNA follows: TGTGCCAGCAGCACGTCGGGCAATGAGCAGTTCTTC. V and J are TRBV28 and TRBJ2-1; the D is unclear. V shed 6 bases and J shed 6 bases, with 9 bases lying between them. Germline V lookup: CDR1 MDHEN, CDR2 SYDVKM. CDR3 length: 12 residues.

This clonotype was seen at least ten times. The V gene is TRBV4-1, the J gene TRBJ2-3; 14 bases agree with TRBD2. V lost 4 bases to trimming and J lost 4 bases; unmatched junction nucleotides: 7. The CDR3 is 17 residues long. The germline gives CDR1 MGHRA, CDR2 YSYEKL. In DNA form, the CDR3 reads TGCGCCAGCAGCCGTCGACTAGCGGGGGGGATCCCAGATACGCAGTATTTT. This codes for CASSRRLAGGIPDTQYF.

The J gene is TRBJ2-1, the V gene TRBV5-4, with 7 bases aligning to TRBD2. The CDR3 extends over 16 amino acids. Trimming cost V 3 bases and J 4 bases; bases outside gene matches: 10. The germline gives CDR1 SGHNT, CDR2 YYREEE (reference sequence). The CDR3, as DNA: TGTGCCAGCAGCTCGACCGGCGGACTAGTGTACAATGAGCAGTTCTTC. This sequence encodes CASSSTGGLVYNEQFF.

This clonotype was detected ten times or more. The J gene is TRBJ2-2, the V gene TRBV12-3 or TRBV12-4; 8 bases are shared with TRBD1. V was clipped by 9 bases and J by 4 bases; unmatched bases: 16. The CDR3 is 17 residues long. CDR3 amino acids: CASKPPAGTGRTGELFF. The CDR3, as DNA: TGTGCCAGTAAACCGCCCGCCGGGACAGGACGCACCGGGGAGCTGTTTTTT.

There are a few counts of this clonotype. The chain is built from TRBV2 and TRBJ2-7; 8 bases line up with TRBD1. This CDR3 region has 15 residues. With 0 bases clipped from V and 5 bases from J, the junction kept 6 bases outside the gene matches. Germline CDR1 and CDR2: SNHLY and FYNNEI. CDR3 protein: CASSEALRTGHEQYV. DNA for the CDR3: TGTGCCAGCAGTGAAGCACTTCGGACAGGGCACGAGCAGTACGTC.

The rearrangement links TRBV19 to TRBJ1-2; D ambiguous. V lost 6 bases and J lost 2, with 13 bases in between. Germline V CDR1 and CDR2: LNHDA, SQIVND (reference sequence). There are 14 residues in the CDR3. In nucleotides, the CDR3 is TGTGCCAGTAGAGAGGCGGGCTTAAACTATGGCTACACCTTC. It yields the protein CASREAGLNYGYTF.

This chain connects TRBV7-2 to TRBJ1-1; D gene uncertain. With 5 bases removed from V and 0 bases from J, the gap between germline ends came to 7 bases. The CDR3 is 13 residues long. From germline, CDR1 is SGHTA and CDR2 FQGNSA. CDR3 bases: TGTGCCAGCAGCAACATGATGAACACTGAAGCTTTCTTT. Its protein is CASSNMMNTEAFF.

The chain combines TRBV15 with TRBJ1-1; D gene unclear. The CDR3 is 13 amino acids. V dropped 7 bases and J dropped 1 base, with 10 bases sitting between them. CDR1 and CDR2 from the germline V gene are LNHNV and YYDKDF (reference sequence). CDR3 sequence: CATTRPPNTEAFF. The CDR3 DNA reads as TGTGCCACCACCCGACCTCCGAACACTGAAGCTTTCTTT.

The V gene is TRBV4-1, the J gene TRBJ1-5; 7 positions match TRBD1. Matching the DNA end better, TRBJ2-3 makes the J call doubtful. The CDR3 consists of 15 residues. From germline, CDR1 is MGHRA and CDR2 YSYEKL. Written as DNA, the CDR3 is TGCGCCAGCAGCAACTGGGACAGCCGGGGCCAGCCCCAGTATTTT. Translated, it gives CASSNWDSRGQPQYF.

The rearrangement joins TRBV6-5 to TRBJ2-3; unclear D gene. Germline loops: CDR1 MNHEY, CDR2 SVGAGI. There are 14 residues in the CDR3. Trimming removed 2 bases from V and 4 bases from J, with 10 bases in between. CDR3 residues: CASSYRRRADTQYF. CDR3 DNA: TGTGCCAGCAGTTACCGTCGTCGGGCAGATACGCAGTATTTT.

The rearrangement joins TRBV6-6 to TRBJ2-1; 9 bases are shared with TRBD2. CDR3 size: 16 residues. The V segment lost 2 bases and the J segment 5 bases; nucleotides outside the gene matches: 7. The germline V gene encodes CDR1 MNHNY and CDR2 SVGAGI (reference sequence). The DNA of the CDR3 is TGTGCCAGCAGTTACCGGGTTCTAGCGGGGAACAATGAGCAGTTCTTC. Translated, it gives CASSYRVLAGNNEQFF.

This clonotype has a handful of counts. V gene TRBV20-1 combines with J gene TRBJ1-5; a possible D gene is TRBD1 (5 bases). With 3 bases removed from V and 4 bases from J, the gap between germline ends came to 10 bases. The CDR3 loop spans 13 amino acids. Germline loops: CDR1 DFQATT, CDR2 SNEGSKA (reference sequence). The CDR3 DNA reads as TGCAGTGCTAGGCGTGGGGGGAATCAGCCCCAGCATTTT. Translated: CSARRGGNQPQHF.

This clonotype was seen at least ten times. CDR3 amino acids: CASSVSPAGQETQYF. The CDR3, as DNA: TGTGCCAGCAGCGTCTCCCCGGCAGGACAAGAGACCCAGTACTTC. This chain joins TRBV5-5 and TRBJ2-5, with no clear D. This CDR3 has 15 residues. The germline CDR1 and CDR2 sequences are SGHKS and YYEKEE (reference sequence). The germline V and J ends were trimmed by 4 bases and 2 bases, with 15 bases remaining between them.

This chain connects TRBV5-1 to TRBJ2-4; D is ambiguous. Germline V gene lookup returns CDR1 SGHRS and CDR2 YFSETQ. V lost 0 bases to trimming and J lost 3 bases, with 10 bases between them. The CDR3 length is 15 residues. The CDR3 loop reads CASSLAGLLKNIQYF. Written as DNA, the CDR3 is TGCGCCAGCAGCTTGGCCGGCTTGCTCAAAAACATTCAGTACTTC. The complete variable domain, with remaining parts taken from reference TRBV5-1 and TRBJ2-4, reads KAGVTQTPRYLIKTRGQQVTLSCSPISGHRSVSWYQQTPGQGLQFLFEYFSETQRNKGNFPGRFSGRQFSNSRSEMNVSTLELGDSALYLCASSLAGLLKNIQYFGAGTRLSVL.

This clonotype was counted only a few times. The chain has TRBV4-1 and TRBJ2-6; no definite D call. V was trimmed by 2 bases and J by 0 bases, leaving 5 bases between them. This CDR3 region has 15 residues. CDR1 is MGHRA and CDR2 is YSYEKL in the germline V gene. The chain's CDR3 is CASSQQDSGANVLTF. The CDR3 DNA is TGCGCCAGCAGCCAACAGGACTCTGGGGCCAACGTCCTGACTTTC.

The rearrangement uses TRBV3-1 and TRBJ1-2; D might be TRBD1 (6 bases). Per germline, CDR1 LGHDT and CDR2 YNNKEL (reference sequence). Trimming took 4 bases from V and 11 from J, leaving 14 bases between them. The CDR3 totals 12 residues. The CDR3, as DNA: TGTGCCAGCAGCCCTGGGGACATCACGTACACCTTC. This encodes CASSPGDITYTF.

The chain joins TRBV12-3 or TRBV12-4 to TRBJ1-4; D uncertain. The CDR3 covers 14 residues. V was shortened by 6 bases and J by 6 bases, with 14 bases between the two germline ends. This CDR3 is CASSLHGSDEKLFF. The DNA of the CDR3 is TGTGCCAGCAGCTTACATGGGAGCGATGAAAAACTGTTTTTT.

The chain combines TRBV20-1 with TRBJ1-3; the match to TRBD1 covers 11 bases. Germline loops: CDR1 DFQATT, CDR2 SNEGSKA (reference sequence). The CDR3 totals 13 residues. Trimming cost V 3 bases and J 7 bases; bases outside gene matches: 2. Here the CDR3 reads CSASRDRGNTIYF. As DNA, the CDR3 is TGCAGTGCTAGTCGGGACAGGGGGAACACCATATATTTT.

The chain uses TRBV13 and TRBJ2-1; D gene ambiguous. The ends were cut back, 2 bases at V and 6 bases at J, with 17 bases in the middle. The germline gives CDR1 PRHDT, CDR2 FYEKMQ (reference sequence). This CDR3 is 16 amino acids long. The CDR3 spells CASSLPGLGPFNEQFF. The CDR3 DNA sequence: TGTGCCAGCAGCTTACCCGGGCTAGGTCCTTTCAATGAGCAGTTCTTC.

The gene calls are TRBV11-2 and TRBJ2-2; TRBD1 aligns across 8 bases. Germline V gives CDR1 SGHAT, CDR2 FQNNGV. Losses at the gene ends were 6 bases for V and 0 bases for J; bases not matched to a gene: 3. The CDR3 contains 15 residues. CDR3: CASRWTGTNTGELFF. The CDR3 region has the DNA TGTGCCAGCAGGTGGACAGGGACGAACACCGGGGAGCTGTTTTTT.

The chain joins TRBV19 to TRBJ2-7; the D is unclear. The ends were cut back, 9 bases at V and 3 bases at J, with 15 bases in the middle. The CDR3 contains 13 residues. CDR1 is LNHDA and CDR2 is SQIVND in the germline V gene (reference sequence). CDR3: CASRHPHLYEQYV. DNA for the CDR3: TGTGCCAGCCGCCATCCTCACCTCTACGAGCAGTACGTC.

This clonotype was detected a few times. This chain links TRBV5-1 with TRBJ2-5; 7 positions agree with TRBD2. CDR3 length: 15 amino acids. Per the germline V gene, CDR1 is SGHRS and CDR2 is YFSETQ. Germline trimming cut 0 bases from V and 3 bases from J; bases unmatched to any gene: 5. CDR3: CASSLGSSGEETQYF. The CDR3 DNA follows: TGCGCCAGCAGCTTGGGTTCCAGCGGGGAAGAGACCCAGTACTTC.

This clonotype was found a few times. This chain joins TRBV10-3 and TRBJ2-1, with D perhaps TRBD1 (5 bases). CDR3 length: 16 amino acids. V was clipped by 2 bases and J by 5 bases, with 16 bases between them. CDR1 is ENHRY, CDR2 SYGVKD, per germline. The CDR3 DNA sequence: TGTGCCATCAGTGAGCCTGGCCTTGGGGCCGACAATGAGCAGTTCTTC. Translating it yields CAISEPGLGADNEQFF.

The chain carries TRBV12-3 or TRBV12-4 and TRBJ1-5; D might be TRBD1 (5 bases). The ends were cut back, 6 bases at V and 4 bases at J, with 10 bases in the middle. The CDR3 runs 13 residues. The CDR3 protein is CASRGQLNQPQHF. The CDR3 region has the DNA TGTGCCAGCAGGGGGCAGCTAAATCAGCCCCAGCATTTT.